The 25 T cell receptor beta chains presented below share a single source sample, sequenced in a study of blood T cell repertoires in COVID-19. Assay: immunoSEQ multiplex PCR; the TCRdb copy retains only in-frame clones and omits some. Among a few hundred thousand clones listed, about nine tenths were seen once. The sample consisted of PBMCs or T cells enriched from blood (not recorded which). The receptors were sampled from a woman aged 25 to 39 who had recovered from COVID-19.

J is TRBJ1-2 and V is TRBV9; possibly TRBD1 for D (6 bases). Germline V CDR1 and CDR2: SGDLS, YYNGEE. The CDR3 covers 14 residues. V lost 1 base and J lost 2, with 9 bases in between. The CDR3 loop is CASSVSTGNYGYTF. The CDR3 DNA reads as TGTGCCAGCAGCGTATCCACAGGGAACTATGGCTACACCTTC.

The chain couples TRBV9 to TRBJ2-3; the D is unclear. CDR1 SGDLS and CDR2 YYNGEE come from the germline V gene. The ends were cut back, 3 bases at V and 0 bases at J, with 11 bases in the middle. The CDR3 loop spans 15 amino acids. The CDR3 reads CASSAVRVSTDTQYF. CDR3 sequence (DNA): TGTGCCAGCAGCGCCGTCCGGGTCAGCACAGATACGCAGTATTTT.

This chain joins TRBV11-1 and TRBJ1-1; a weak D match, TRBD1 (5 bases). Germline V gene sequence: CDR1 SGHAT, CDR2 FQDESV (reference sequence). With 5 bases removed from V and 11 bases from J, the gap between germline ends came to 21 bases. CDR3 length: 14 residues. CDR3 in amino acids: CASSHTQAISLAFF. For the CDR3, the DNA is TGTGCCAGCAGCCACACACAGGCCATTTCTTTGGCTTTCTTT. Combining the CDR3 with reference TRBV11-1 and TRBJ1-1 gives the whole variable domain EAEVAQSPRYKITEKSQAVAFWCDPISGHATLYWYRQILGQGPELLVQFQDESVVDDSQLPKDRFSAERLKGVDSTLKIQPAELGDSAMYLCASSHTQAISLAFFGQGTRLTVV.

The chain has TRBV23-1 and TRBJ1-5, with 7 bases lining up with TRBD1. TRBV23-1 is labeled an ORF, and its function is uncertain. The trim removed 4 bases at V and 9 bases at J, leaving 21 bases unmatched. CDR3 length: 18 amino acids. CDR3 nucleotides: TGCGCCAGCAGTCCTCTCTCAATCGGCACAGGGGCCTTTTCGCCCCAGCATTTT. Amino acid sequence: CASSPLSIGTGAFSPQHF.

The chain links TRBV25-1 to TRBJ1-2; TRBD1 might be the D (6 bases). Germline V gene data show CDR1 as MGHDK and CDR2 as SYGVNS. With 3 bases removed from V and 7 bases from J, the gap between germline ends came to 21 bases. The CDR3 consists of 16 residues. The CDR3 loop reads CASSDTNRQGIGGYTF. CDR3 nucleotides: TGTGCCAGCAGTGACACAAACCGCCAGGGGATAGGTGGCTACACCTTC.

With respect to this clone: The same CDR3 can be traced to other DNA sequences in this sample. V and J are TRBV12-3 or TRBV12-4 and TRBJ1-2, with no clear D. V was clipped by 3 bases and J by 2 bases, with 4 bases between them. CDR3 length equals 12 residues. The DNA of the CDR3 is TGTGCCAGCAGTTTCCAGAACTATGGCTACACCTTC. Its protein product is CASSFQNYGYTF.

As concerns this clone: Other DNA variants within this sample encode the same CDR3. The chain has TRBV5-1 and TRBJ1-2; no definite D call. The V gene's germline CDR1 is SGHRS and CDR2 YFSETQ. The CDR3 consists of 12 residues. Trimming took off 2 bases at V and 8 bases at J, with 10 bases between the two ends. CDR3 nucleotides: TGCGCCAGCAGCTTAGGAGGACTGGGCTACACCTTC. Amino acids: CASSLGGLGYTF. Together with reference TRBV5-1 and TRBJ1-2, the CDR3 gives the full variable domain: KAGVTQTPRYLIKTRGQQVTLSCSPISGHRSVSWYQQTPGQGLQFLFEYFSETQRNKGNFPGRFSGRQFSNSRSEMNVSTLELGDSALYLCASSLGGLGYTFGSGTRLTVV.

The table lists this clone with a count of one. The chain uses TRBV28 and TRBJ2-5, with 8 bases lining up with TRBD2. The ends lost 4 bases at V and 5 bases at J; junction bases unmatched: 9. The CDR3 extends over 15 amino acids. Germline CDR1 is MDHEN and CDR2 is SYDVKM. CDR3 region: CASSWIAGGGETQYF. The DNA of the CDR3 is TGTGCCAGCAGTTGGATAGCGGGCGGGGGGGAGACCCAGTACTTC.

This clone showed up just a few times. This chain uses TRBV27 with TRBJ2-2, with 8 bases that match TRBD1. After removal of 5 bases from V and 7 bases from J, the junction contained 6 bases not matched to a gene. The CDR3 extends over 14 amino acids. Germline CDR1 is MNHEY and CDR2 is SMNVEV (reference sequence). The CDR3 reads CASSDRGWNGELFF. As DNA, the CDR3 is TGTGCCAGCAGTGACAGGGGATGGAACGGGGAGCTGTTTTTT.

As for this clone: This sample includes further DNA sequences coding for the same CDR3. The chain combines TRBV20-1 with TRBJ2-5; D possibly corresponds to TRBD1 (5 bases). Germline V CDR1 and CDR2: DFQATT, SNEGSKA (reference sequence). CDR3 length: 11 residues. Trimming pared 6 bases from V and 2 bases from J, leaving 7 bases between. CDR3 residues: CSARQQETQYF. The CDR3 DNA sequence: TGCAGTGCAAGACAGCAAGAGACCCAGTACTTC.

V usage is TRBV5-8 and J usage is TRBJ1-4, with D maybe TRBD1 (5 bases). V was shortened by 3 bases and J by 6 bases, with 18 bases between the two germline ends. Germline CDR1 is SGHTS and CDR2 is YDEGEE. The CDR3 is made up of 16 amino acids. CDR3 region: CASSSGTSGLDEKLFF. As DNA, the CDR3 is TGTGCCAGCAGCTCGGGGACTTCGGGTTTAGATGAAAAACTGTTTTTT.

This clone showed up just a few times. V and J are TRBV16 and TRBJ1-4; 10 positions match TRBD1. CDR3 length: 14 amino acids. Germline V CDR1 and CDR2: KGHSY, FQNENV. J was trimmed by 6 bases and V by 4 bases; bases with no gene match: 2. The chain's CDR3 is CASSRQGADEKLFF. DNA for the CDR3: TGTGCCAGCAGCCGACAGGGGGCTGATGAAAAACTGTTTTTT. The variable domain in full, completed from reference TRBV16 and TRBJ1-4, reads GEEVAQTPKHLVRGEGQKAKLYCAPIKGHSYVFWYQQVLKNEFKFLISFQNENVFDETGMPKERFSAKCLPNSPCSLEIQATKLEDSAVYFCASSRQGADEKLFFGSGTQLSVL.

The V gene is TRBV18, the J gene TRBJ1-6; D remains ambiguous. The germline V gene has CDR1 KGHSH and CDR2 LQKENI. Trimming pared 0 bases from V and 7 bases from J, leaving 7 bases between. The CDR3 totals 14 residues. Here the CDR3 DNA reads TGTGCCAGCTCACCACCGACTCCGAATTCACCCCTCCACTTT. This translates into CASSPPTPNSPLHF.

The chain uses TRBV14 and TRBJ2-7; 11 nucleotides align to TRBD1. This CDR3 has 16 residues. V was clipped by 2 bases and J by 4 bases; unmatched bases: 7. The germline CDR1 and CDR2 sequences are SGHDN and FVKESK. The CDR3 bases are TGTGCCAGCAGCCAATGGCGGACAGGGGGCTGGTACGAGCAGTACTTC. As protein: CASSQWRTGGWYEQYF.

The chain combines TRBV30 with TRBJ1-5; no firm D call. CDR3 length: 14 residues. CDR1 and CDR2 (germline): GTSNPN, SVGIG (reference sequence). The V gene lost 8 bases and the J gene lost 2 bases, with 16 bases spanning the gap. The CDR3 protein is CALTRGGGNQPQHF. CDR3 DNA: TGTGCCCTAACTCGGGGTGGCGGCAATCAGCCCCAGCATTTT.

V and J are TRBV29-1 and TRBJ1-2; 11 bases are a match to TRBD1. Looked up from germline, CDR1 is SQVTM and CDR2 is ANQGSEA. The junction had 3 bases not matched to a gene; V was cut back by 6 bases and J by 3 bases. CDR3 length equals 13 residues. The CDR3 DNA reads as TGCAGCGTCAGGACAGGGGGCGACTATGGCTACACCTTC. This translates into CSVRTGGDYGYTF.

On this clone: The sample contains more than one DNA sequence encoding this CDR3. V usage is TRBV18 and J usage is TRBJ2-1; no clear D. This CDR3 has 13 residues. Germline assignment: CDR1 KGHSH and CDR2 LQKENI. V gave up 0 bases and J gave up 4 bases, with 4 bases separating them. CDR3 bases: TGTGCCAGCTCACCACCATCGTACAATGAGCAGTTCTTC. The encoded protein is CASSPPSYNEQFF.

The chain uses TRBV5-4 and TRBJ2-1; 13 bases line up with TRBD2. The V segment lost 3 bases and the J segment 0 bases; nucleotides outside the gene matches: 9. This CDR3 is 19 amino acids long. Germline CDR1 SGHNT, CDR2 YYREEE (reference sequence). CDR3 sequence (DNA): TGTGCCAGCAGCTCTAGGACTAGCGGGGGCCCAACCTCCTACAATGAGCAGTTCTTC. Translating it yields CASSSRTSGGPTSYNEQFF.

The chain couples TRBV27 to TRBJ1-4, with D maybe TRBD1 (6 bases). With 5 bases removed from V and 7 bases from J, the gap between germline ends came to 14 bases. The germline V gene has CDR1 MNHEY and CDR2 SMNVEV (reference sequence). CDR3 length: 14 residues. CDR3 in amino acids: CASSAQGWGEKLFF. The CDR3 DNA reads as TGTGCCAGCAGTGCACAGGGATGGGGTGAAAAACTGTTTTTT. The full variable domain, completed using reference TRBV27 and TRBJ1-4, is EAQVTQNPRYLITVTGKKLTVTCSQNMNHEYMSWYRQDPGLGLRQIYYSMNVEVTDKGDVPEGYKVSRKEKRNFPLILESPSPNQTSLYFCASSAQGWGEKLFFGSGTQLSVL.

The CDR3 region is CASSKVPRGTEAFF. The CDR3 coding sequence is TGTGCCAGTAGTAAGGTCCCTCGAGGCACTGAAGCTTTCTTT. The rearrangement uses TRBV19 and TRBJ1-1; no firm D call. With 4 bases removed from V and 4 bases from J, the gap between germline ends came to 13 bases. Germline assignment: CDR1 LNHDA and CDR2 SQIVND (reference sequence). The CDR3 covers 14 residues.

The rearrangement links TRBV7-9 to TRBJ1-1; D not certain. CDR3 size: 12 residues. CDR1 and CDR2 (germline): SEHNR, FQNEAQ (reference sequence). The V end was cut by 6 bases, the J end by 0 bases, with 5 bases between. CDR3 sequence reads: CASRLMNTEAFF. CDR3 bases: TGTGCCAGCAGACTCATGAACACTGAAGCTTTCTTT. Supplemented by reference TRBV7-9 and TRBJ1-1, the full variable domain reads DTGVSQNPRHKITKRGQNVTFRCDPISEHNRLYWYRQTLGQGPEFLTYFQNEAQLEKSRLLSDRFSAERPKGSFSTLEIQRTEQGDSAMYLCASRLMNTEAFFGQGTRLTVV.

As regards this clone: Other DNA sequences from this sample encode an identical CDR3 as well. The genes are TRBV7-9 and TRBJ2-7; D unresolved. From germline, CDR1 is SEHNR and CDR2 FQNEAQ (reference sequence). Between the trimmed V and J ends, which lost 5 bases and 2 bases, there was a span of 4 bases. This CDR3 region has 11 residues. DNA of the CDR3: TGTGCCAGCAGCCCAGCCTACGAGCAGTACTTC. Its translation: CASSPAYEQYF.

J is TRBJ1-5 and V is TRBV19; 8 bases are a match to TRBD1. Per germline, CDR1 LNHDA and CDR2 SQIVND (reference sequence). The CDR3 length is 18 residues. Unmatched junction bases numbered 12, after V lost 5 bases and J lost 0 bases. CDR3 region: CASSPRTGWGYSNQPQHF. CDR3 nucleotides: TGTGCCAGTAGTCCCCGGACAGGGTGGGGATATAGCAATCAGCCCCAGCATTTT.

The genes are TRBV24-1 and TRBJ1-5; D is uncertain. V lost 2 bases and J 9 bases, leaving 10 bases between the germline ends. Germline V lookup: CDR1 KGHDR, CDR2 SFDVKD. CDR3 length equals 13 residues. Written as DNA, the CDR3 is TGTGCCACCAGTGATTCCCGGGGTTTGCCCCAGCATTTT. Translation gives CATSDSRGLPQHF.

The CDR3, as DNA: TGTGCCAGCAGCCAAAGCGGGAGGGCCTACAATGAGCAGTTCTTC. It translates to CASSQSGRAYNEQFF. V usage is TRBV7-9 and J usage is TRBJ2-1, with 10 positions matching TRBD2. The length of the CDR3 is 15 residues. Germline CDR1 and CDR2: SEHNR and FQNEAQ (reference sequence). J lost 2 bases, V lost 5 bases, and 3 bases had no gene match.